These 30 T cell receptor beta chains came from one sample sequenced in a study of blood T cell repertoires in COVID-19. Method: immunoSEQ multiplex PCR; TCRdb's copy keeps in-frame clones and lacks some. This table has 200,000 to 300,000 clones, 75% to 85% appearing once. Sequencing was carried out using peripheral blood. These receptors all come from a woman between 65 and 79 years old with acute or convalescent COVID-19.

The gene calls are TRBV2 and TRBJ2-1, with D possibly being TRBD1 (5 bases). The length of the CDR3 is 16 residues. Germline assignment: CDR1 SNHLY and CDR2 FYNNEI. V lost 5 bases and J 7 bases, leaving 21 bases between the germline ends. The CDR3 here is CASSRQLGATTNEQFF. The CDR3 region has the DNA TGTGCCAGCAGTCGACAGTTAGGGGCTACTACAAATGAGCAGTTCTTC.

V gene TRBV5-1 combines with J gene TRBJ2-1; 7 bases align to TRBD2. With V trimmed by 4 bases and J by 0 bases, 7 bases remained unmatched. Germline CDR1 and CDR2: SGHRS and YFSETQ. This CDR3 comprises 16 residues. The CDR3 DNA is TGCGCCAGCAGCCCCGGGACTACTAGCTCCTACAATGAGCAGTTCTTC. It translates to CASSPGTTSSYNEQFF.

This rearrangement joins TRBV7-2 to TRBJ1-1; 8 bases align to TRBD1. From germline, CDR1 is SGHTA and CDR2 FQGNSA. Losses at the gene ends were 5 bases for V and 1 base for J; bases not matched to a gene: 6. This CDR3 is built from 15 residues. CDR3 DNA sequence: TGTGCCAGCAGCCCTGACAGGGGCGGGAACACTGAAGCTTTCTTT. Amino acid sequence: CASSPDRGGNTEAFF.

The table lists this clone with a count of one. The J gene is TRBJ1-3, the V gene TRBV27, with 8 bases that match TRBD1. This CDR3 has 14 amino acids. Germline V gene data show CDR1 as MNHEY and CDR2 as SMNVEV (reference sequence). With 5 bases clipped from V and 4 bases from J, the junction kept 4 bases outside the gene matches. DNA of the CDR3: TGTGCCAGCAGTACAGGGGGTACAGGAAACACCATATATTTT. Amino acids: CASSTGGTGNTIYF.

This clone has more than one count but fewer than ten. The chain joins TRBV27 to TRBJ2-2, with a possible D match to TRBD1 (5 bases). V dropped 6 bases and J dropped 4 bases, with 12 bases sitting between them. Germline-derived CDR1 and CDR2 are MNHEY and SMNVEV (reference sequence). The CDR3 loop spans 14 amino acids. The CDR3 reads CASRWGRGTGELFF. The CDR3 DNA reads TGTGCCAGCAGATGGGGCCGTGGCACCGGGGAGCTGTTTTTT.

The chain is built from TRBV4-3 and TRBJ1-5; 9 bases align to TRBD1. Germline V gene sequence: CDR1 LGHNA, CDR2 YSLEER. Trimming cost V 2 bases and J 0 bases; bases outside gene matches: 5. CDR3 size: 17 residues. CDR3 in amino acids: CASSQNRGPYSNQPQHF. CDR3 DNA sequence: TGCGCCAGCAGCCAAAACAGGGGGCCCTATAGCAATCAGCCCCAGCATTTT.

The sample holds a few counts of this clone. The CDR3 DNA sequence: TGTGCCAGCGGCTACCTAGCGCGGGACACTGAAGCTTTCTTT. Translating it yields CASGYLARDTEAFF. V and J are TRBV3-1 (or the pseudogene TRBV3-2) and TRBJ1-1; no firm D call. Trimming cost V 8 bases and J 3 bases, with 16 bases left between them. Per germline, CDR1 LGHDT and CDR2 YNNKEL (reference sequence). There are 14 residues in the CDR3.

This chain uses TRBV11-3 with TRBJ2-1; 8 bases map to TRBD2. Trimming at V came to 5 bases and at J to 4 bases, leaving 7 bases not matched to a gene. CDR3 length: 15 residues. CDR1 is SGHNT and CDR2 is YENEEA in the germline V gene. CDR3 in amino acids: CASSALAGGYNEQFF. CDR3 bases: TGTGCCAGCAGCGCCCTGGCGGGGGGATACAATGAGCAGTTCTTC.

The rearrangement uses TRBV6-6 and TRBJ2-7, with 7 bases matching TRBD1. Losses at the gene ends were 2 bases for V and 5 bases for J; bases not matched to a gene: 6. Germline values: CDR1 MNHNY, CDR2 SVGAGI (reference sequence). This CDR3 is built from 14 residues. CDR3 sequence reads: CASSYPDRSNEQYF. CDR3 nucleotide sequence: TGTGCCAGCAGTTACCCGGACAGGTCGAACGAGCAGTACTTC.

The gene calls are TRBV28 and TRBJ1-1; a weak D match, TRBD1 (6 bases). Trimming took 6 bases from V and 3 from J, leaving 11 bases between them. This CDR3 has 13 residues. The germline gives CDR1 MDHEN, CDR2 SYDVKM. CDR3 region: CASRGTWDTEAFF. CDR3 bases: TGTGCCAGCAGGGGGACATGGGACACTGAAGCTTTCTTT.

The chain recombines TRBV28 with TRBJ1-2; 7 bases map to TRBD1. The trim removed 4 bases at V and 7 bases at J, leaving 6 bases unmatched. CDR1 MDHEN and CDR2 SYDVKM come from the germline V gene. CDR3 length: 13 amino acids. Written as DNA, the CDR3 is TGTGCCAGCAGTTCCCGACAGGGAGGTGGCTACACCTTC. Translation gives CASSSRQGGGYTF.

The rearrangement joins TRBV12-3 or TRBV12-4 to TRBJ1-1; D is ambiguous. Trimming removed 3 bases at V and 12 bases at J, with 8 bases between. There are 10 residues in the CDR3. CDR3 residues: CASSLRAPFF. In nucleotides, the CDR3 is TGTGCCAGCAGTTTGAGGGCGCCTTTCTTT.

The rearrangement joins TRBV30 to TRBJ1-5; D is uncertain. The CDR3 has 13 residues. Germline loops: CDR1 GTSNPN, CDR2 SVGIG (reference sequence). V gave up 0 bases and J gave up 7 bases, with 10 bases separating them. Written as DNA, the CDR3 is TGTGCCTGGAGTGTCGGGGTACGACAGCCCCAGCATTTT. Residues: CAWSVGVRQPQHF.

V usage is TRBV5-4 and J usage is TRBJ2-7; tentative D call: TRBD1 (5 bases). The CDR3 is made up of 14 amino acids. The V and J ends lost 0 bases and 3 bases respectively, with 10 bases between them. The germline gives CDR1 SGHNT, CDR2 YYREEE (reference sequence). The CDR3 sequence: CASSLAGQVYEQYF. The DNA for the CDR3 is TGTGCCAGCAGCTTGGCTGGACAAGTCTACGAGCAGTACTTC. The full variable domain, its missing parts supplied by reference TRBV5-4 and TRBJ2-7, is ETGVTQSPTHLIKTRGQQVTLRCSSQSGHNTVSWYQQALGQGPQFIFQYYREEENGRGNFPPRFSGLQFPNYSSELNVNALELDDSALYLCASSLAGQVYEQYFGPGTRLTVT.

This chain links TRBV7-9 with TRBJ2-1, with 9 bases that match TRBD2. The CDR3 runs to 14 residues. Germline CDR1 is SEHNR and CDR2 is FQNEAQ (reference sequence). V lost 4 bases, J lost 6 bases, and 4 bases stayed unmatched. CDR3 sequence reads: CASSSSGAPNEQFF. The CDR3 nucleotides read TGTGCCAGCAGCTCTAGCGGGGCCCCCAATGAGCAGTTCTTC.

CDR3 residues: CASSMEHQPQHF. In DNA form, the CDR3 reads TGTGCCAGTAGTATGGAGCATCAGCCCCAGCATTTT. The chain employs TRBV19 and TRBJ1-5; D unresolved. The CDR3 loop spans 12 amino acids. Germline V CDR1 and CDR2: LNHDA, SQIVND (reference sequence). Trimming pared 3 bases from V and 5 bases from J, leaving 5 bases between.

This chain uses TRBV6-5 with TRBJ1-5; 9 bases match TRBD1. There are 14 residues in the CDR3. In germline, CDR1 is MNHEY, CDR2 SVGAGI. V gave up 6 bases and J gave up 7 bases; unmatched junction bases: 7. In DNA form, the CDR3 reads TGTGCCAGCAGGGCCGGGACAGGGAGCCAGCCCCAGCATTTT. Translated: CASRAGTGSQPQHF.

This clone was observed a single time. This sequence joins TRBV5-6 and TRBJ1-4; D is undetermined. The CDR3 is made up of 12 amino acids. CDR1 SGHDT and CDR2 YYEEEE come from the germline V gene. The V and J ends lost 3 bases and 4 bases respectively, with 4 bases between them. CDR3 protein: CASSSNNEKLFF. CDR3 DNA: TGTGCCAGCAGCTCAAATAATGAAAAACTGTTTTTT. Using reference TRBV5-6 and TRBJ1-4 for the parts outside the CDR3, the full variable domain is DAGVTQSPTHLIKTRGQQVTLRCSPKSGHDTVSWYQQALGQGPQFIFQYYEEEERQRGNFPDRFSGHQFPNYSSELNVNALLLGDSALYLCASSSNNEKLFFGSGTQLSVL.

Comment on this clone: The same CDR3 can be traced to other DNA sequences in this sample. The V and J genes are TRBV4-3 and TRBJ1-2; D is undetermined. Trimming left V 1 base short and J 0 bases short, with 9 bases between. Germline-derived CDR1 and CDR2 are LGHNA and YSLEER. The CDR3 runs 15 residues. Here the CDR3 reads CASSQARAANYGYTF. Here the CDR3 DNA reads TGCGCCAGCAGCCAAGCGCGGGCAGCTAACTATGGCTACACCTTC.

The V and J genes are TRBV10-2 and TRBJ2-3; D is unclear. This CDR3 is built from 13 residues. Germline lookup yields CDR1 WSHSY and CDR2 SAAADI. Between the trimmed V and J ends, which lost 6 bases and 5 bases, there was a span of 12 bases. The CDR3 DNA sequence: TGCGCCAGCAGGCCCCCAGGAATAGATACGCAGTATTTT. Amino acid sequence: CASRPPGIDTQYF.

The chain carries TRBV4-3 and TRBJ1-1; D not certain. The CDR3 loop spans 15 amino acids. Germline V gives CDR1 LGHNA, CDR2 YSLEER. V lost 0 bases and J 5 bases, leaving 13 bases between the germline ends. CDR3 nucleotide sequence: TGCGCCAGCAGCCAAGAACGGGAGTACGCGACTGAAGCTTTCTTT. Protein sequence: CASSQEREYATEAFF.

This clone was detected once. The rearrangement uses TRBV29-1 and TRBJ2-1; 8 bases are a match to TRBD1. V was clipped by 4 bases and J by 5 bases; unmatched bases: 7. CDR1 is SQVTM, CDR2 ANQGSEA, per germline. This CDR3 is built from 14 residues. In DNA form, the CDR3 reads TGCAGCGTTGTGAGGACAGGGTTCGACAATGAGCAGTTCTTC. Encoded protein: CSVVRTGFDNEQFF.

The chain carries TRBV19 and TRBJ2-1, with 8 bases aligning to TRBD2. Germline CDR1 reads LNHDA; CDR2 reads SQIVND (reference sequence). V trimming: 3 bases; J trimming: 2 bases; junction bases outside the gene matches: 6. The CDR3 is 16 amino acids. The CDR3 DNA reads TGTGCCAGTAGTATTACCTCGGGGGGGCCCTACAATGAGCAGTTCTTC. It yields the protein CASSITSGGPYNEQFF.

CDR3 bases: TGTGCCATCAGTGGTGGACAGGGTAGAAGTGGCTACACCTTC. Protein sequence: CAISGGQGRSGYTF. The gene calls are TRBV10-3 and TRBJ1-2; 8 nucleotides match TRBD1. The V gene end was trimmed by 4 bases and the J gene end by 7 bases; junction bases not matched to a gene: 8. The germline V gene encodes CDR1 ENHRY and CDR2 SYGVKD. CDR3 length: 14 residues.

This clone has a single count. The chain couples TRBV18 to TRBJ2-1, with D possibly being TRBD2 (6 bases). This CDR3 has 15 residues. Trimming cost V 3 bases and J 2 bases, with 11 bases left between them. Germline values: CDR1 KGHSH, CDR2 LQKENI. CDR3 loop: CASSPTGDPYNEQFF. The CDR3 DNA sequence: TGTGCCAGCTCACCGACGGGGGATCCCTACAATGAGCAGTTCTTC.

The genes are TRBV10-3 and TRBJ1-1, with 8 bases that match TRBD1. With 4 bases clipped from V and 8 bases from J, the junction kept 12 bases outside the gene matches. The CDR3 sequence is 15 residues long. CDR1 and CDR2 from the germline V gene are ENHRY and SYGVKD. CDR3 in DNA: TGTGCCATCAGTGGGGAGGACAGGGCAACGGCGGAAGCTTTCTTT. Protein sequence: CAISGEDRATAEAFF.

V and J are TRBV27 and TRBJ1-4, with D tentatively TRBD1 (6 bases). Deletions cut 5 bases from V and 7 bases from J, with 17 bases between. Germline CDR1 MNHEY, CDR2 SMNVEV (reference sequence). CDR3 size: 15 residues. The CDR3 here is CASSTLQGFREKLFF. The CDR3 nucleotides are TGTGCCAGCAGTACCTTACAGGGTTTCCGTGAAAAACTGTTTTTT.

The genes are TRBV6-6 and TRBJ1-2; TRBD1 might be the D (6 bases). CDR1 MNHNY and CDR2 SVGAGI come from the germline V gene (reference sequence). The CDR3 runs 16 residues. V lost 5 bases and J 1 base, leaving 17 bases between the germline ends. This CDR3 reads CASSRNGQTINYGYTF. CDR3 in DNA: TGTGCCAGCAGTCGAAATGGACAGACGATTAACTATGGCTACACCTTC.

The chain couples TRBV18 to TRBJ2-3; 10 nucleotides agree with TRBD2. The V segment lost 4 bases and the J segment 0 bases; nucleotides outside the gene matches: 10. Germline V gives CDR1 KGHSH, CDR2 LQKENI. CDR3 length: 18 residues. The CDR3 DNA is TGTGCCAGCTCACTCGTGGTAGCGGGGGGCCCTAGCACAGATACGCAGTATTTT. Translated, it gives CASSLVVAGGPSTDTQYF.

V usage is TRBV5-6 and J usage is TRBJ1-1; 7 nucleotides match TRBD1. CDR1 and CDR2 from the germline V gene are SGHDT and YYEEEE. V trimming: 4 bases; J trimming: 2 bases; junction bases outside the gene matches: 8. There are 15 residues in the CDR3. CDR3 DNA: TGTGCCAGCAGCCCTAGGACAGGACTCAACACTGAAGCTTTCTTT. Amino acids: CASSPRTGLNTEAFF.